The 13 T cell receptor beta chains reported below all come from one sample, sequenced in a study of blood T cell repertoires in COVID-19. Repertoires were generated with immunoSEQ multiplex PCR, while TCRdb's copy carries only in-frame clones and drops some. The table lists some 290,000 clones, approximately 87% of them singletons. The sample comprised peripheral blood. Receptors originate from a woman in her thirties with COVID-19, enrolled during active disease.

In its sample, this clone was seen once. The chain carries TRBV5-1 and TRBJ1-4; the D gene is possibly TRBD1 (6 bases). The CDR3 length is 13 residues. Germline V lookup: CDR1 SGHRS, CDR2 YFSETQ. V shed 2 bases and J shed 8 bases, with 10 bases lying between them. This chain's CDR3 is CASSLQGREKLFF. CDR3 DNA: TGCGCCAGCAGCTTACAGGGCCGGGAAAAACTGTTTTTT.

CDR3 DNA: TGTGCCAGCAGCCAAGATTTTTGGACTAGCGGGAGGGTCGAGACCCAGTACTTC. This encodes CASSQDFWTSGRVETQYF. The chain links TRBV3-1 (or the pseudogene TRBV3-2) to TRBJ2-5; 15 nucleotides match TRBD2. The CDR3 is 18 amino acids. The junction had 7 bases not matched to a gene; V was cut back by 0 bases and J by 5 bases. Germline CDR1 and CDR2: LGHDT and YNNKEL (reference sequence).

The rearrangement links TRBV27 to TRBJ1-2; 8 positions match TRBD1. The CDR3 spans 15 residues. The germline gives CDR1 MNHEY, CDR2 SMNVEV (reference sequence). J was trimmed by 3 bases and V by 4 bases; bases with no gene match: 7. For the CDR3, the DNA is TGTGCCAGCAGTTCCCCCAGGGGGCCCGACTATGGCTACACCTTC. It encodes CASSSPRGPDYGYTF.

This chain connects TRBV5-1 to TRBJ2-1, with TRBD2 matching 11 bases. V shed 4 bases, J shed 8 bases, and the junction held 11 bases outside the gene matches. Per the germline V gene, CDR1 is SGHRS and CDR2 is YFSETQ. This CDR3 is built from 16 residues. CDR3 protein: CASSPIAGGVLHEQFF. The CDR3 DNA sequence: TGCGCCAGCAGCCCAATAGCGGGAGGGGTTCTCCATGAGCAGTTCTTC.

The chain combines TRBV4-1 with TRBJ2-5, with 11 bases identical to TRBD2. V trimming: 4 bases; J trimming: 4 bases; junction bases outside the gene matches: 2. The CDR3 is 14 residues long. Germline V CDR1 and CDR2: MGHRA, YSYEKL. This chain's CDR3 is CASSLGLAGETQYF. The CDR3 DNA is TGCGCCAGCAGCCTCGGACTAGCGGGAGAGACCCAGTACTTC.

The genes are TRBV19 and TRBJ1-1, with a weak D call TRBD1 (5 bases). Between the trimmed V and J ends, which lost 6 bases and 0 bases, there was a span of 17 bases. Germline V gene data show CDR1 as LNHDA and CDR2 as SQIVND (reference sequence). This CDR3 comprises 16 residues. The CDR3: CASRLMADSLNTEAFF. DNA of the CDR3: TGTGCCAGTAGGTTAATGGCCGACAGTCTGAACACTGAAGCTTTCTTT. Variable domain in full (rest from reference TRBV19 and TRBJ1-1): DGGITQSPKYLFRKEGQNVTLSCEQNLNHDAMYWYRQDPGQGLRLIYYSQIVNDFQKGDIAEGYSVSREKKESFPLTVTSAQKNPTAFYLCASRLMADSLNTEAFFGQGTRLTVV.

This clone was seen a single time. The chain carries TRBV29-1 and TRBJ2-1; 7 bases map to TRBD1. Germline lookup yields CDR1 SQVTM and CDR2 ANQGSEA. V dropped 0 bases and J dropped 0; count of bases not matched to a gene: 5. The CDR3 totals 16 residues. CDR3 sequence reads: CSVEDERDSSYNEQFF. CDR3 sequence (DNA): TGCAGCGTTGAAGATGAAAGGGACAGCTCCTACAATGAGCAGTTCTTC.

This sequence joins TRBV24-1 and TRBJ2-1; 7 positions agree with TRBD2. Germline V lookup: CDR1 KGHDR, CDR2 SFDVKD. The CDR3 covers 16 residues. V gave up 1 base and J gave up 2 bases; unmatched junction bases: 4. Here the CDR3 reads CATSDFSGGTYNEQFF. DNA for the CDR3: TGTGCCACCAGTGATTTCTCGGGGGGAACCTACAATGAGCAGTTCTTC.

The chain joins TRBV3-1 (or the pseudogene TRBV3-2) to TRBJ2-2, with 8 bases aligning to TRBD1. Germline V gene sequence: CDR1 LGHDT, CDR2 YNNKEL (reference sequence). The CDR3 sequence is 13 residues long. The V and J ends lost 8 bases and 1 base, in that order; junction bases with no gene match: 0. The CDR3: CASGTGNTGELFF. The CDR3, as DNA: TGTGCCAGCGGGACAGGGAACACCGGGGAGCTGTTTTTT.

This chain connects TRBV27 to TRBJ1-2, with 10 bases identical to TRBD1. CDR1 and CDR2 (germline): MNHEY, SMNVEV (reference sequence). Trimming removed 2 bases from V and 4 bases from J; junction bases left unmatched: 10. This CDR3 spans 17 amino acids. CDR3 region: CASSLRGQGGSFYGYTF. The CDR3 nucleotides are TGTGCCAGCAGTTTACGAGGACAGGGGGGATCTTTCTATGGCTACACCTTC.

The rearrangement uses TRBV21-1 and TRBJ1-5; the table names TRBD1, a call not compared with the DNA. TRBV21-1 is described as a pseudogene. The CDR3 totals 14 residues. CDR3 coding DNA: TGTGCCAGCAACGGACAGGGGGCTGTTCAGCCCCAGCATTTT. Encoded protein: CASNGQGAVQPQHF.

Comments on this clone: At one boundary the junction diverges from the germline segment, which might be a read error. The chain carries TRBV30 and TRBJ2-3, with 10 bases lining up with TRBD2. The CDR3 extends over 14 amino acids. CDR1 and CDR2 (germline): GTSNPN, SVGIG (reference sequence). CDR3 sequence (DNA): TGTGCCGGGAGACTAGCGGGCGCCACAGATACGCAGTATTTT. Translation gives CAGRLAGATDTQYF.

A single count supports this clone. CDR3 loop: CASAGTENTGELFF. CDR3 DNA sequence: TGTGCCAGCGCCGGGACAGAGAACACCGGGGAGCTGTTTTTT. The chain couples TRBV18 to TRBJ2-2; 7 nucleotides align to TRBD1. CDR1 and CDR2 (germline): KGHSH, LQKENI. CDR3 length equals 14 residues. V lost 8 bases to trimming and J lost 1 base; unmatched junction nucleotides: 4. The whole variable domain, filled in from reference TRBV18 and TRBJ2-2, reads NAGVMQNPRHLVRRRGQEARLRCSPMKGHSHVYWYRQLPEEGLKFMVYLQKENIIDESGMPKERFSAEFPKEGPSILRIQQVVRGDSAAYFCASAGTENTGELFFGEGSRLTVL.